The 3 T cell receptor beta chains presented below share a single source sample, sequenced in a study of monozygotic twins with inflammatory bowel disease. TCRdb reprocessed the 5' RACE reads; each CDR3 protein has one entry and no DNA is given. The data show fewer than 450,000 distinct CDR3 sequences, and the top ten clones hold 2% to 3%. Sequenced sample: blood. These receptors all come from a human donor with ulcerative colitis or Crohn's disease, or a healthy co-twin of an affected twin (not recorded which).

The CDR3 region is CASSATGNGEQYF. This chain uses TRBV5-1 with TRBJ2-7; with no DNA, the TCRdb D assignment of TRBD1 cannot be verified. CDR3 length equals 13 residues. Looked up from germline, CDR1 is SGHRS and CDR2 is YFSETQ.

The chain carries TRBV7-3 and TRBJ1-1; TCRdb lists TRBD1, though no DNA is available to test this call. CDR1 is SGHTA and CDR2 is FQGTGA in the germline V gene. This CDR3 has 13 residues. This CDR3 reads CASQFTPGTEAFF. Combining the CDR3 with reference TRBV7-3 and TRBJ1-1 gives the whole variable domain GAGVSQTPSNKVTEKGKYVELRCDPISGHTALYWYRQSLGQGPEFLIYFQGTGAADDSGLPNDRFFAVRPEGSVSTLKIQRTERGDSAVYLCASQFTPGTEAFFGQGTRLTVV.

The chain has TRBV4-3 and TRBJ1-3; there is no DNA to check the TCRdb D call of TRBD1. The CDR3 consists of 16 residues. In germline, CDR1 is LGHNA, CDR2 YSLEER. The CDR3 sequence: CASSQLYRATGNTIYF.